The 27 T cell receptor beta chains presented below share a single source sample, sequenced in a study of Graves' ophthalmopathy and Graves' hyperthyroidism. Transcripts of RNA were the source for amplifying TCR beta CDR3 regions. HTBI primers served in a first-round RT-PCR, which a second-round multiplex PCR followed. TCRdb reprocessed the multiplex PCR reads with MiXCR, giving one entry per CDR3 protein. The sample has 300,000 to 400,000 distinct CDR3 sequences; about a sixth are singletons. Material for sequencing was peripheral blood. The receptors here all came from an adult man with Graves' ophthalmopathy.

This clonotype was detected many times. The chain is built from TRBV5-1 and TRBJ1-1; D perhaps matches TRBD1 (6 bases). Germline loops: CDR1 SGHRS, CDR2 YFSETQ. Trimming pared 2 bases from V and 0 bases from J, leaving 11 bases between. The CDR3 spans 15 residues. CDR3 sequence: CASSFSGALNTEAFF. The CDR3 coding sequence is TGCGCCAGCAGCTTTTCGGGGGCATTGAACACTGAAGCTTTCTTT. The variable domain in full, with the rest retrieved from reference TRBV5-1 and TRBJ1-1, is KAGVTQTPRYLIKTRGQQVTLSCSPISGHRSVSWYQQTPGQGLQFLFEYFSETQRNKGNFPGRFSGRQFSNSRSEMNVSTLELGDSALYLCASSFSGALNTEAFFGQGTRLTVV.

The chain has TRBV5-1 and TRBJ1-5; D remains ambiguous. This CDR3 is built from 16 residues. Germline CDR1 and CDR2: SGHRS and YFSETQ. The ends were cut back, 4 bases at V and 0 bases at J, with 14 bases in the middle. The CDR3 DNA reads TGCGCCAGCAGCCTGGCCGCCGGATTTAGCAATCAGCCCCAGCATTTT. This codes for CASSLAAGFSNQPQHF.

This clonotype was seen repeatedly, ten times or more. V is TRBV29-1 and J is TRBJ2-2; D is ambiguous. The length of the CDR3 is 15 residues. The V gene's germline CDR1 is SQVTM and CDR2 ANQGSEA. The V and J ends lost 6 bases and 2 bases respectively, with 16 bases between them. CDR3 sequence (DNA): TGCAGCGTGGTGGTGGGCACTTTAAACACCGGGGAGCTGTTTTTT. Its protein is CSVVVGTLNTGELFF.

The V and J genes are TRBV3-1 and TRBJ1-3, with D hard to call. This CDR3 has 16 residues. Between the trimmed V and J ends, which lost 4 bases and 2 bases, there was a span of 15 bases. CDR1 and CDR2 (germline): LGHDT, YNNKEL (reference sequence). CDR3: CASSLPEGRAGNTIYF. In DNA, the CDR3 is TGTGCCAGCAGCCTACCCGAGGGCAGAGCTGGAAACACCATATATTTT.

This clonotype came up many times. CDR3 residues: CATSLAAEAGNTIYF. Written as DNA, the CDR3 is TGTGCCACCAGCCTGGCGGCGGAGGCTGGAAACACCATATATTTT. V gene TRBV15 combines with J gene TRBJ1-3; no clear D. In germline, CDR1 is LNHNV, CDR2 YYDKDF (reference sequence). There are 15 residues in the CDR3. Trimming removed 5 bases from V and 2 bases from J, with 13 bases in between.

This clonotype was seen ten or more times. The chain links TRBV7-2 to TRBJ2-2; 8 bases are a match to TRBD1. V was clipped by 6 bases and J by 7 bases; unmatched bases: 7. The CDR3 sequence is 14 residues long. Germline CDR1 reads SGHTA; CDR2 reads FQGNSA. This chain's CDR3 is CASRSTGGRGELFF. The CDR3 bases are TGTGCCAGCAGAAGTACAGGGGGTCGCGGGGAGCTGTTTTTT.

This clonotype was counted many times. This chain uses TRBV3-2 with TRBJ2-7; the D call of TRBD2 is as the table states it, not checked on the DNA. TRBV3-2 is annotated as a pseudogene. CDR3 length: 21 amino acids. The CDR3 DNA is TGTGCCAGCAGCCAAGTGCCGACAGGCTCCGGACTAGCGGGTCGGCGGCACGAGCAGTACTTC. Protein: CASSQVPTGSGLAGRRHEQYF.

This clonotype was counted many times. The CDR3 region has the DNA TGTGCCATCAGTGATTTACAGTCCGCCTACGAGCAGTACTTC. Its protein product is CAISDLQSAYEQYF. The chain combines TRBV10-3 with TRBJ2-7; no definite D call. The V and J ends lost 3 bases and 2 bases respectively, with 11 bases between them. There are 14 residues in the CDR3. Germline CDR1 and CDR2: ENHRY and SYGVKD.

A note on this clonotype: A much bigger clone sits one base away, suggesting this may be a read error. The chain links TRBV2 to TRBJ1-2, with 9 bases that match TRBD1. In germline, CDR1 is SNHLY, CDR2 FYNNEI. The CDR3 is made up of 14 amino acids. V was clipped by 9 bases and J by 3 bases; unmatched bases: 8. The DNA for the CDR3 is TGTGCCAGGGGAACAGGGGGCCCGGACTATGGCTACACCTTC. Translating it yields CARGTGGPDYGYTF.

Ten or more counts support this clonotype. This rearrangement joins TRBV4-3 to TRBJ1-3; no definite D call. Germline CDR1 is LGHNA and CDR2 is YSLEER. Trimming cost V 4 bases and J 7 bases, with 20 bases left between them. The CDR3 runs to 16 residues. The DNA for the CDR3 is TGCGCCAGCAGCCGGGGAGGCTCGGGAGAAAGGAACACCATATATTTT. This gives the protein CASSRGGSGERNTIYF.

This clonotype has a count of ten or more. The rearrangement uses TRBV19 and TRBJ1-2, with 8 positions matching TRBD1. Germline-derived CDR1 and CDR2 are LNHDA and SQIVND (reference sequence). Trimming at V came to 7 bases and at J to 5 bases, leaving 12 bases not matched to a gene. This CDR3 is built from 15 residues. CDR3 sequence reads: CASKLPGQANYGYTF. The CDR3, as DNA: TGTGCCAGTAAGCTCCCGGGACAGGCGAATTATGGCTACACCTTC.

This clonotype occurred many times. The J gene is TRBJ2-5, the V gene TRBV27; D gene uncertain. Germline values: CDR1 MNHEY, CDR2 SMNVEV (reference sequence). The CDR3 has 13 residues. V gave up 3 bases and J gave up 2 bases, with 7 bases separating them. The CDR3 reads CASSFRLQETQYF. The CDR3 DNA reads TGTGCCAGCAGTTTCCGCCTACAAGAGACCCAGTACTTC.

Ten or more counts support this clonotype. The V and J genes are TRBV7-2 and TRBJ2-5, with a tentative D call TRBD1 (5 bases). This CDR3 comprises 13 residues. Germline V gene lookup returns CDR1 SGHTA and CDR2 FQGNSA. V lost 4 bases to trimming and J lost 5 bases, with 11 bases between them. The CDR3 protein is CASSYGQGETQYF. The CDR3 DNA reads TGTGCCAGCAGCTATGGGCAGGGTGAGACCCAGTACTTC.

This CDR3 is CASSHPGQHNSPLHF. CDR3 sequence (DNA): TGTGCCAGCAGTCATCCGGGACAGCATAATTCACCCCTCCACTTT. The chain uses TRBV12-3 or TRBV12-4 and TRBJ1-6; 7 positions match TRBD1. This CDR3 contains 15 residues. Trimming took 5 bases from V and 5 from J; bases not matched to a gene: 6.

The sample holds many counts of this clonotype. The chain is built from TRBV10-3 and TRBJ1-5; 9 bases align to TRBD1. Unmatched junction bases numbered 3, after V lost 6 bases and J lost 3 bases. The CDR3 covers 14 residues. CDR1 and CDR2 from the germline V gene are ENHRY and SYGVKD. Written as DNA, the CDR3 is TGTGCCATCAGGGGACAGGGCCCCAATCAGCCCCAGCATTTT. This codes for CAIRGQGPNQPQHF.

This clonotype was recorded many times. The V call is TRBV6-1, the J call TRBJ1-5; perhaps TRBD1 as D (5 bases). The V end was cut by 1 base, the J end by 3 bases, with 13 bases between. Germline V lookup: CDR1 MNHNS, CDR2 SASEGT. This CDR3 region has 16 residues. The CDR3 spells CASSEVWGVPNQPQHF. CDR3 nucleotide sequence: TGTGCCAGCAGTGAAGTTTGGGGGGTCCCCAATCAGCCCCAGCATTTT.

This clonotype has a handful of counts. V usage is TRBV3-1 and J usage is TRBJ2-2, with 7 bases matching TRBD2. The CDR3 covers 15 residues. With 6 bases clipped from V and 1 base from J, the junction kept 5 bases outside the gene matches. Germline V gene sequence: CDR1 LGHDT, CDR2 YNNKEL (reference sequence). The CDR3 DNA is TGTGCCAGCAGAGAGAGCGGGAAGAACACCGGGGAGCTGTTTTTT. This encodes CASRESGKNTGELFF.

The sample holds many counts of this clonotype. V and J are TRBV6-2 or TRBV6-3 and TRBJ1-2; D is unclear. The V and J ends lost 2 bases and 3 bases respectively, with 10 bases between them. Germline values: CDR1 MNHEY, CDR2 SVGEGT. This CDR3 comprises 14 residues. The CDR3 sequence: CASSYPGHDYGYTF. The CDR3 nucleotides are TGTGCCAGCAGTTACCCGGGTCACGACTATGGCTACACCTTC.

This clonotype was found many times. The genes are TRBV14 and TRBJ2-7, with D possibly matching TRBD2 (5 bases). CDR1 is SGHDN and CDR2 is FVKESK in the germline V gene. Trimming stripped 4 bases from V and 6 bases from J, with 13 bases between. The CDR3 has 13 residues. The CDR3 spells CASSLSKGAEQYF. Here the CDR3 DNA reads TGTGCCAGCAGCCTCTCAAAGGGAGCCGAGCAGTACTTC.

This clonotype was detected ten times or more. The chain joins TRBV19 to TRBJ2-7; 9 nucleotides line up with TRBD1. The CDR3 extends over 15 amino acids. The V and J ends lost 3 bases and 3 bases, in that order; junction bases with no gene match: 6. Germline assignment: CDR1 LNHDA and CDR2 SQIVND (reference sequence). The CDR3 region is CASSIIGQGIYEQYF. CDR3 nucleotides: TGTGCCAGTAGTATCATTGGACAGGGGATCTACGAGCAGTACTTC.

This clonotype was detected ten times or more. V gene TRBV6-5 combines with J gene TRBJ2-4, with 12 bases aligning to TRBD1. This CDR3 is 15 amino acids long. V was pared by 7 bases and J by 12 bases, with 13 bases of the junction left unmatched. Germline V lookup: CDR1 MNHEY, CDR2 SVGAGI. CDR3 region: CASTASGGQGATQYF. In DNA form, the CDR3 reads TGTGCCAGCACGGCCAGTGGGGGACAGGGGGCTACTCAGTACTTC.

This clonotype was detected many times. The chain has TRBV7-2 and TRBJ1-2; TRBD1 matches at 7 bases. The CDR3 length is 14 residues. CDR1 and CDR2 (germline): SGHTA, FQGNSA. V dropped 5 bases and J dropped 4; count of bases not matched to a gene: 7. CDR3 region: CASSPNRGLYGYTF. The CDR3 DNA reads as TGTGCCAGCAGCCCCAACAGGGGCCTCTATGGCTACACCTTC.

This clonotype was seen at least ten times. This chain connects TRBV15 to TRBJ2-5, with D unclear. Germline lookup yields CDR1 LNHNV and CDR2 YYDKDF (reference sequence). V lost 0 bases and J lost 4, with 6 bases in between. The CDR3 length is 13 residues. The chain's CDR3 is CATSRDLGETQYF. The CDR3 nucleotides read TGTGCCACCAGCAGAGACCTGGGAGAGACCCAGTACTTC.

This clonotype was recorded at least ten times. V gene TRBV24-1 combines with J gene TRBJ2-5; TRBD1 matches 12 bases. CDR1 and CDR2 from the germline V gene are KGHDR and SFDVKD. This CDR3 comprises 15 residues. J gave up 5 bases and V 6 bases, and 6 bases lay outside the gene matches. CDR3 loop: CATSPGTGGRETQYF. The CDR3 region has the DNA TGTGCCACCAGTCCCGGGACAGGGGGCCGGGAGACCCAGTACTTC.

This chain links TRBV12-3 or TRBV12-4 with TRBJ2-2; D not certain. The CDR3 covers 13 residues. V was shortened by 7 bases and J by 6 bases, with 12 bases between the two germline ends. CDR3 residues: CASKKIPAGELFF. The CDR3 DNA sequence: TGTGCCAGCAAAAAGATTCCGGCCGGGGAGCTGTTTTTT.

This clonotype was observed many times. The rearrangement joins TRBV18 to TRBJ2-5; weak D call: TRBD2 (6 bases). The CDR3 loop spans 16 amino acids. V dropped 3 bases and J dropped 4 bases, with 18 bases sitting between them. Germline CDR1 and CDR2: KGHSH and LQKENI. The CDR3 DNA follows: TGTGCCAGCTCACCCCGGGAGAGCCCAGGCGGAGAGACCCAGTACTTC. This sequence encodes CASSPRESPGGETQYF. The whole variable domain, filled in from reference TRBV18 and TRBJ2-5, reads NAGVMQNPRHLVRRRGQEARLRCSPMKGHSHVYWYRQLPEEGLKFMVYLQKENIIDESGMPKERFSAEFPKEGPSILRIQQVVRGDSAAYFCASSPRESPGGETQYFGPGTRLLVL.

The chain links TRBV6-1 to TRBJ1-1; TRBD1 might be the D (6 bases). The germline V gene has CDR1 MNHNS and CDR2 SASEGT. Trimming cost V 4 bases and J 6 bases, with 15 bases left between them. This CDR3 contains 14 residues. This CDR3 reads CASSANDRLPEAFF. The CDR3 coding sequence is TGTGCCAGCAGTGCCAACGACAGGTTACCTGAAGCTTTCTTT.